This paragraph reports one T cell receptor beta chain. The sample has other DNA sequences that encode this CDR3 too. The data were taken from a study of blood T cell repertoires in COVID-19. As for the study in general: T cells, B-cell-depleted T cells, or PBMCs provided the cDNA or gDNA that served as material.

The method was immunoSEQ multiplex PCR; TCRdb's version includes in-frame clones alone and lacks a portion of them. This table holds under 200,000 clones, approximately 79% found once. Germline loops: CDR1 LNHNV, CDR2 YYDKDF (reference sequence). Trimming left V 0 bases short and J 0 bases short, with 9 bases between. This CDR3 contains 16 residues. The rearrangement links TRBV15 to TRBJ1-3, with D perhaps TRBD1 (5 bases). This receptor was taken from a woman aged 60 to 75 with COVID-19, enrolled during active disease. Sequenced material: peripheral blood. Here the CDR3 reads CATSRDRGASGNTIYF. In DNA form, the CDR3 reads TGTGCCACCAGCAGAGACCGTGGGGCCTCTGGAAACACCATATATTTT. Filled out from reference TRBV15 and TRBJ1-3, the complete variable domain reads DAMVIQNPRYQVTQFGKPVTLSCSQTLNHNVMYWYQQKSSQAPKLLFHYYDKDFNNEADTPDNFQSRRPNTSFCFLDIRSPGLGDTAMYLCATSRDRGASGNTIYFGEGSWLTVV.